This TCR beta chain was captured in a study of blood T cell repertoires in COVID-19. Overall study: Some COVID-19 samples were acute and others convalescent; all came from the United States, Italy and Spain. From T cells, B-cell-depleted T cells, or PBMCs came the material, which was cDNA or gDNA.

V was pared by 10 bases and J by 1 base, with 13 bases between. CDR1 and CDR2 from the germline V gene are KGHSH and LQKENI. The CDR3 extends over 13 amino acids. In the source study's methods: Amplification of reference gene primers provided the estimated nucleated cell counts. TCRdb keeps only in-frame clones here, not all; method: immunoSEQ multiplex PCR. V, J and clone size are taken as reported in that table, and D and trimming were inferred from the DNA itself. The data hold about 57,000 clones, with more than 75% observed a single time. What was sequenced was peripheral blood. V usage is TRBV18 and J usage is TRBJ1-1; D not certain. The TCR was taken from an elderly woman with acute or convalescent COVID-19. CDR3 residues: CATSQNKNTEAFF. The CDR3 DNA sequence: TGTGCCACCAGTCAAAACAAGAACACTGAAGCTTTCTTT.